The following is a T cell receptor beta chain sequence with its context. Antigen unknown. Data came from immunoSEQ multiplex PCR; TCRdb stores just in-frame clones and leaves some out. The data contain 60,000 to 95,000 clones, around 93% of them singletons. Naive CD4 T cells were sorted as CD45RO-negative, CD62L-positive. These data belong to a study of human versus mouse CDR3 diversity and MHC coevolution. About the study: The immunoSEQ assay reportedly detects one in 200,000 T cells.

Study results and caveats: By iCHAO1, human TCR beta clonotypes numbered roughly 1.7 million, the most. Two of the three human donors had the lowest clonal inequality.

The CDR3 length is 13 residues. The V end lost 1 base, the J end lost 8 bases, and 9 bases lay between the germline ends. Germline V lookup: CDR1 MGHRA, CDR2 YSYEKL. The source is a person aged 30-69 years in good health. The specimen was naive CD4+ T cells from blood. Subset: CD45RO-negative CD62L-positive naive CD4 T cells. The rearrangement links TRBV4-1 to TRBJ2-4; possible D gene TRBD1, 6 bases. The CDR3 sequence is CASSQGSGDIQYF. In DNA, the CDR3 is TGCGCCAGCAGCCAAGGGTCAGGGGACATTCAGTACTTC.